This TCR beta chain was observed in a study of blood T cell repertoires in COVID-19. The CDR3 runs to 16 residues. V lost 5 bases and J lost 0, with 11 bases in between. Germline V gene lookup returns CDR1 WSHSY and CDR2 SAAADI. Per the original data handling: Nucleated cell counts were estimated from reference gene primer amplification. Profiled with immunoSEQ multiplex PCR; TCRdb holds only in-frame clones, not every one. D and trimming come from the DNA, and the V and J calls and clone size come from that table. The repertoire holds about 90,000 clones, with about 92% as singletons. The receptor comes from a woman aged 55-69 years with active COVID-19. The rearrangement links TRBV10-2 to TRBJ1-6; weak D call: TRBD1 (5 bases). Sequenced input: peripheral blood. CDR3 nucleotide sequence: TGCGCCAGCAGTTTCCAGGGTAGCTCCTATAATTCACCCCTCCACTTT. Translating gives CASSFQGSSYNSPLHF.